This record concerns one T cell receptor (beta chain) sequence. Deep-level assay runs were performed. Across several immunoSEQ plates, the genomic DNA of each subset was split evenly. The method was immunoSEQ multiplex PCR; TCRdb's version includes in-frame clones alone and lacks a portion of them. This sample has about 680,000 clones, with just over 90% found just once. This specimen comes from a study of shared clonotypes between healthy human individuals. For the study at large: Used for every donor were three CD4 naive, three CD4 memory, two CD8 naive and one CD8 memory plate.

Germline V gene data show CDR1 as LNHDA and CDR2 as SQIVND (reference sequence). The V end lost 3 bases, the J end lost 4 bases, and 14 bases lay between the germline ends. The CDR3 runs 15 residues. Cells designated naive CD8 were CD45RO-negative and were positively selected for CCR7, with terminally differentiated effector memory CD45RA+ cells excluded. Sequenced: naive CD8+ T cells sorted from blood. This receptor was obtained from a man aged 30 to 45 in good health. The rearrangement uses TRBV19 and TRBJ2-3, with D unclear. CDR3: CASSIPGASPDTQYF. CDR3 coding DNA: TGTGCCAGTAGTATCCCCGGCGCTAGTCCAGATACGCAGTATTTT.